This TCR beta chain was documented in a study of T-cell reconstitution after alpha-beta-depleted transplantation in children. As it was prepared, the TCRbeta library received unique molecular identifiers. Via MiXCR, TCRdb re-called the PCR reads, giving one row per CDR3 protein. The sample has around 670,000 distinct CDR3 sequences; around 13% are singletons. This clonotype has just a few counts. Specimen: PBMCs, collected before TCRalphabeta/CD19-depleted stem cell transplant. The source of this sequence is a girl aged 2 to 10 with congenital amegakaryocytic thrombocytopenia, due to receive a stem cell transplant.

The CDR3 nucleotides read TGTGCCAGCAGCCTCGCGGACAGGACCTACGAGCAGTACTTC. Translated, it gives CASSLADRTYEQYF. The chain uses TRBV7-2 and TRBJ2-7, with 7 nucleotides matching TRBD1. Trimming cost V 5 bases and J 2 bases; bases outside gene matches: 6. The CDR3 has 14 residues. Germline CDR1 SGHTA, CDR2 FQGNSA. Full variable domain (rest looked up from reference TRBV7-2 and TRBJ2-7): GAGVSQSPSNKVTEKGKDVELRCDPISGHTALYWYRQSLGQGLEFLIYFQGNSAPDKSGLPSDRFSAERTGGSVSTLTIQRTQQEDSAVYLCASSLADRTYEQYFGPGTRLTVT.